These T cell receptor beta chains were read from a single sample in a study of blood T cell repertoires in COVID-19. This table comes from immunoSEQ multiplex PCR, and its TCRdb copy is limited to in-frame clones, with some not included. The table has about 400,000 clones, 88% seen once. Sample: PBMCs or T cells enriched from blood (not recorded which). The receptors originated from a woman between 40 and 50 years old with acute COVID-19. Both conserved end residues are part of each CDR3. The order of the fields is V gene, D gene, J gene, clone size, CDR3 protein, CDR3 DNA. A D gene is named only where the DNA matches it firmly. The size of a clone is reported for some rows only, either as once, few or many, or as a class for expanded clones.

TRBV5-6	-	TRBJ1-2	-	CASSSTNYGYTF	TGTGCCAGCAGCTCAACTAACTATGGCTACACCTTC
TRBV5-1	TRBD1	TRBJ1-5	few	CASSRSGTDNQPQHF	TGCGCCAGCAGCCGCTCTGGGACAGACAATCAGCCCCAGCATTTT
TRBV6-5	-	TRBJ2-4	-	CAAEEAGAKNIQYF	TGTGCCGCCGAAGAGGCTGGGGCCAAAAACATTCAGTACTTC
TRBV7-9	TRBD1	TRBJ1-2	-	CASSTPGGIGYTF	TGTGCCAGCAGCACTCCAGGGGGAATCGGCTACACCTTC
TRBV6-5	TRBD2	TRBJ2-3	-	CASSYKLAGTDTQYF	TGTGCCAGCAGTTATAAGCTAGCGGGCACAGATACGCAGTATTTT
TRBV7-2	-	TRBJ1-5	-	CASSFQVTDQPQHF	TGTGCCAGCAGCTTCCAGGTAACCGATCAGCCCCAGCATTTT
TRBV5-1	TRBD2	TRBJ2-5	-	CASSSGGVGETQYF	TGCGCCAGCAGCTCGGGAGGGGTAGGGGAGACCCAGTACTTC
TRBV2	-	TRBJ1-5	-	CASMPAGQNQPQHF	TGTGCCAGCATGCCGGCAGGGCAAAATCAGCCCCAGCATTTT
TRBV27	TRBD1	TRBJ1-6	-	CASSLKGARNSPLHF	TGTGCCAGCAGTTTAAAGGGGGCGCGAAATTCACCCCTCCACTTT
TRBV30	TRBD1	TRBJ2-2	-	CAWSVRRGREELFF	TGTGCCTGGAGTGTACGCAGGGGGCGCGAGGAGCTGTTTTTT
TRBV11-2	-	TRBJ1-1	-	CASSPTREVNTEAFF	TGTGCCAGCAGTCCTACGAGGGAAGTGAACACTGAAGCTTTCTTT
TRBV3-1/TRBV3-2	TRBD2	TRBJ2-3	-	CASSQRVGIAGGSQYF	TGTGCCAGCAGCCAACGAGTGGGAATAGCGGGGGGCTCGCAGTATTTT
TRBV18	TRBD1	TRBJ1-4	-	CASSPPRGQGTLEKLFF	TGTGCCAGCTCACCACCGAGGGGACAGGGGACCCTCGAAAAACTGTTTTTT
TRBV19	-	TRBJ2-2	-	CASRLAGETGELFF	TGTGCCAGTAGGCTGGCCGGGGAGACCGGGGAGCTGTTTTTT
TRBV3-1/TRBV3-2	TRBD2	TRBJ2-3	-	CASSQMGLALTDTQYF	TGTGCCAGCAGCCAGATGGGACTAGCGTTAACAGATACGCAGTATTTT
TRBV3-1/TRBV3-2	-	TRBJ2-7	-	CASSQMAGTPWEQYF	TGTGCCAGCAGCCAAATGGCCGGGACTCCTTGGGAGCAGTACTTC
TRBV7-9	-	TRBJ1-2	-	CASSGFPGETF	TGTGCCAGCAGCGGGTTCCCAGGTGAAACCTTC
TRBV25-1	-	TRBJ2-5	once	CASTRGRSETQYF	TGTGCCAGCACACGGGGGAGGTCAGAGACCCAGTACTTC
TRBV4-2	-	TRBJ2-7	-	CASSQSQVSYEQYF	TGTGCCAGCAGCCAAAGTCAGGTCTCCTACGAGCAGTACTTC
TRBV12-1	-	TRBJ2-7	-	CASSPRGGLYEQYF	TGTGCCAGCAGCCCCCGCGGCGGACTCTACGAGCAGTACTTC
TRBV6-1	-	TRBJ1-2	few	CASSEAPEYYGYTF	TGTGCCAGCAGTGAAGCACCGGAGTACTATGGCTACACCTTC
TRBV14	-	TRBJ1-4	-	CASSQGRGDRKLFF	TGTGCCAGCAGCCAAGGTCGAGGCGACAGGAAACTGTTTTTT
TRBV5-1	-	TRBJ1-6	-	CASSWEGGDSPLHF	TGCGCCAGCAGCTGGGAGGGGGGGGATTCACCCCTCCACTTT
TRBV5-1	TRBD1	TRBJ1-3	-	CASSYGQGATGNTIYF	TGCGCCAGCAGTTACGGACAGGGGGCGACAGGAAACACCATATATTTT
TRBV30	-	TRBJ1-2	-	CAWRLADYGYTF	TGTGCCTGGAGGTTAGCGGACTATGGCTACACCTTC
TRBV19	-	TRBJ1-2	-	CASSIDRGGYGYTF	TGTGCCAGTAGTATAGACAGGGGTGGATATGGCTACACCTTC
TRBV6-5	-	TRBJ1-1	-	CASTVPLTGNLFF	TGTGCCAGCACGGTCCCACTAACAGGCAATCTATTCTTT
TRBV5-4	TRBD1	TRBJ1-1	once	CASRGDGTGGVGEAFF	TGTGCCAGCAGGGGCGATGGGACAGGGGGCGTGGGGGAAGCTTTCTTT
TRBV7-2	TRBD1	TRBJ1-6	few	CASSTRQGNNSPLHF	TGTGCCAGCAGCACCCGACAGGGGAATAATTCACCCCTCCACTTT
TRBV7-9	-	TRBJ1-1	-	CASSVTGNTEAFF	TGTGCCAGCAGCGTAACAGGGAACACTGAAGCTTTCTTT
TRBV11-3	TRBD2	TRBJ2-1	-	CASSLGLAGGNEQFF	TGTGCCAGCAGCCTAGGACTAGCGGGGGGTAATGAGCAGTTCTTC
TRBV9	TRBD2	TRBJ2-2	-	CASSVGGGTSNTGELFF	TGTGCCAGCAGCGTTGGCGGGGGGACTAGCAACACCGGGGAGCTGTTTTTT
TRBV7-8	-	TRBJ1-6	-	CASSSGTLSSYNSPLHF	TGTGCCAGCAGCTCCGGGACACTGAGCTCCTATAATTCACCCCTCCACTTT
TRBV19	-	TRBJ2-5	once	CASSIQTGTPKETQYF	TGTGCCAGTAGTATTCAGACAGGAACCCCGAAAGAGACCCAGTACTTC
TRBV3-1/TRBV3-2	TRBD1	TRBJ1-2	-	CASSPPGQGALGYTF	TGTGCCAGCAGCCCACCGGGACAGGGGGCGCTTGGCTACACCTTC
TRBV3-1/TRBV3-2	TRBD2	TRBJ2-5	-	CASSPGLAGEQETQYF	TGTGCCAGCAGCCCCGGACTAGCGGGGGAACAAGAGACCCAGTACTTC
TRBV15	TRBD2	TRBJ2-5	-	CATSSAGGTAGTQYF	TGTGCCACCAGCAGCGCCGGGGGGACCGCGGGGACCCAGTACTTC
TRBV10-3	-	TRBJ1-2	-	CAISESNSRGPNYGYTF	TGTGCCATCAGTGAGTCGAACTCCAGGGGCCCAAACTATGGCTACACCTTC
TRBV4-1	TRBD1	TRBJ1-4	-	CASSHPQGQGAPNEKLFF	TGCGCCAGCAGCCACCCACAGGGTCAGGGGGCACCTAATGAAAAACTGTTTTTT
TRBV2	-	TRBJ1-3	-	CASSGGNSGNTIYF	TGTGCCAGCAGCGGAGGAAACTCTGGAAACACCATATATTTT
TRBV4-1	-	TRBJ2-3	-	CASSQGPQSGSYF	TGCGCCAGCAGCCAGGGACCGCAGAGCGGGTCGTATTTT